This T cell receptor beta chain is drawn from a study of T cell responses to AZD1222 COVID-19 vaccine. Study-level information: Researchers grouped second doses given at about 4 or about 12 weeks into one pool.

V trimming: 5 bases; J trimming: 6 bases; junction bases outside the gene matches: 7. The CDR3 consists of 13 residues. Measured with immunoSEQ multiplex PCR; TCRdb has only the in-frame clones, and not every one. The table has some 120,000 clones, approximately 85% seen once. The TCR sequence derives from an adult in good health. The source material was peripheral blood, sampled on day 0 of AZD1222 vaccination. The genes are TRBV12-3 or TRBV12-4 and TRBJ2-7; 7 nucleotides align to TRBD1. CDR3 region: CASSSLRDSEQYF. CDR3 nucleotide sequence: TGTGCCAGCAGTAGCCTCCGGGACAGCGAGCAGTACTTC.